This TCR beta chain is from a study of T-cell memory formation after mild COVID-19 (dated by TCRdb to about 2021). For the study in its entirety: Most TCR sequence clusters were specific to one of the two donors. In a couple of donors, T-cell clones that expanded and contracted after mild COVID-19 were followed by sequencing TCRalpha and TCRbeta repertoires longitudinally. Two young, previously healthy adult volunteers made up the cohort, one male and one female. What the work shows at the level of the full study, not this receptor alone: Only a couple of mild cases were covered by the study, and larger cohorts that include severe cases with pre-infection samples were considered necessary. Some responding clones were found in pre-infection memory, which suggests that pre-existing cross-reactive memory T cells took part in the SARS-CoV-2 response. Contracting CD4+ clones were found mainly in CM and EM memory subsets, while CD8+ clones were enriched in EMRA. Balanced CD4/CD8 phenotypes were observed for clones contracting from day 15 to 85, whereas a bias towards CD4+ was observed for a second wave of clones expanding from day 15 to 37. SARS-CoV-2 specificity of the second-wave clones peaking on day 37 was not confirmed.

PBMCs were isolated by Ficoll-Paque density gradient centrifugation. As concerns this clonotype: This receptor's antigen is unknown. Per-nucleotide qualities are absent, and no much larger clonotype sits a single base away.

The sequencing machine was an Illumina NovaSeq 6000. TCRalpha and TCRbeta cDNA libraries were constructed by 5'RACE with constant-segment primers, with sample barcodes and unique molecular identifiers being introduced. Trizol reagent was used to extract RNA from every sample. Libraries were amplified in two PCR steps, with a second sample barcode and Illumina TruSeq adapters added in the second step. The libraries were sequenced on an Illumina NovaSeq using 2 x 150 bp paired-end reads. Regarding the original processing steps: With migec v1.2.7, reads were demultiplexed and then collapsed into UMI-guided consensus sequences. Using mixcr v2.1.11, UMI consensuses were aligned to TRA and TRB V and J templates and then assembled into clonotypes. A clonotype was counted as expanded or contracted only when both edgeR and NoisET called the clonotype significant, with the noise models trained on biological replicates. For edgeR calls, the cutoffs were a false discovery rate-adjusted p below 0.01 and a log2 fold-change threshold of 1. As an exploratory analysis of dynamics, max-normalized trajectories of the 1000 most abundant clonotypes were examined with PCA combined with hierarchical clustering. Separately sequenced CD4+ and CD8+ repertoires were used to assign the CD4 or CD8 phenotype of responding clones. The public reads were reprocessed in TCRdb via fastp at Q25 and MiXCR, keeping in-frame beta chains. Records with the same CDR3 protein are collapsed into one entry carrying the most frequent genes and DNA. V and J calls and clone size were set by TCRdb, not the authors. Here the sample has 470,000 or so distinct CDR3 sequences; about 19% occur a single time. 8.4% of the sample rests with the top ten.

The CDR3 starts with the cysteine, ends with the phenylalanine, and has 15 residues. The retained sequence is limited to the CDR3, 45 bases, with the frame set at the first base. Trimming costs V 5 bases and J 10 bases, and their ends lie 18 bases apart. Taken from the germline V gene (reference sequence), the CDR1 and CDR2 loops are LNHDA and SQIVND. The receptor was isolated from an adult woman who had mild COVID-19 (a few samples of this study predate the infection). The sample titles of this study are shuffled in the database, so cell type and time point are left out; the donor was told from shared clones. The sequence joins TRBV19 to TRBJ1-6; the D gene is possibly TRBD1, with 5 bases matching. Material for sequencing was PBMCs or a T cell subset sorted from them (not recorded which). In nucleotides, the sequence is TGTGCCAGTAGTCCCTTCCGATCGGGGCTCTCACCCCTCCACTTT. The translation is CASSPFRSGLSPLHF.